The 8 T cell receptor beta chains below all came from one sample that was sequenced in a study of radiation and T cells in renal cell carcinoma. The time point was: blood 2 weeks post-SBRT. Sample treatment: 15 Gy SBRT to primary tumor, nephrectomy 4 weeks later. Data came from immunoSEQ multiplex PCR; TCRdb stores just in-frame clones and leaves some out. The data show about 130,000 clones, about four fifths seen once. The sequencing used blood, collected from a patient whose treatment included radiotherapy and nephrectomy. All receptors derive from a man in his forties or fifties with renal cell carcinoma.

The J gene is TRBJ1-2, the V gene TRBV18, with 7 bases identical to TRBD1. Germline CDR1 is KGHSH and CDR2 is LQKENI. The V segment lost 2 bases and the J segment 0 bases; nucleotides outside the gene matches: 3. This CDR3 spans 15 amino acids. CDR3 region: CASSPGTDPNYGYTF. Here the CDR3 DNA reads TGTGCCAGCTCACCAGGGACAGATCCTAACTATGGCTACACCTTC.

This clone counts as medium-sized. CDR3 DNA sequence: TGTGCCAGCAGTGAAGGGGCTGTATCCCGGCACAATCAGCCCCAGCATTTT. It specifies CASSEGAVSRHNQPQHF. The J gene is TRBJ1-5, the V gene TRBV2; D ambiguous. The CDR3 has 17 amino acids. The V and J ends lost 1 base and 3 bases respectively, with 16 bases between them. Per germline, CDR1 SNHLY and CDR2 FYNNEI.

Ten or more counts support this clone. This chain links TRBV9 with TRBJ1-5; a possible D gene is TRBD1 (5 bases). The V end was cut by 4 bases, the J end by 0 bases, with 8 bases between. The germline V gene has CDR1 SGDLS and CDR2 YYNGEE. The CDR3 loop spans 14 amino acids. CDR3 residues: CASSRGLSNQPQHF. In DNA, the CDR3 is TGTGCCAGCAGCCGGGGACTTAGCAATCAGCCCCAGCATTTT.

V is TRBV10-3 and J is TRBJ1-1; no definite D call. Trimming took 7 bases from V and 2 from J, leaving 11 bases between them. CDR3 length: 13 amino acids. In germline, CDR1 is ENHRY, CDR2 SYGVKD. CDR3 loop: CAIKQGANTEAFF. Written as DNA, the CDR3 is TGTGCCATCAAACAAGGAGCAAACACTGAAGCTTTCTTT.

The chain uses TRBV19 and TRBJ2-7, with D maybe TRBD2 (5 bases). Germline V CDR1 and CDR2: LNHDA, SQIVND (reference sequence). Trimming removed 6 bases from V and 1 base from J, with 22 bases in between. The CDR3 runs 17 residues. CDR3 sequence: CASRPDSYGLRSYEQYF. The CDR3 DNA follows: TGTGCCAGTAGACCGGACTCATATGGCCTAAGGTCCTACGAGCAGTACTTC. Full variable domain (remainder filled in from reference TRBV19 and TRBJ2-7): DGGITQSPKYLFRKEGQNVTLSCEQNLNHDAMYWYRQDPGQGLRLIYYSQIVNDFQKGDIAEGYSVSREKKESFPLTVTSAQKNPTAFYLCASRPDSYGLRSYEQYFGPGTRLTVT.

The genes are TRBV7-2 and TRBJ1-6; D unresolved. The CDR3 is 12 amino acids. Germline assignment: CDR1 SGHTA and CDR2 FQGNSA. Trimming shortened V by 5 bases and J by 9 bases, and 8 bases separated the two germline ends. Written as DNA, the CDR3 is TGTGCCAGCAGCCGCAGTGGTTCACCCCTCCACTTT. Its translation is CASSRSGSPLHF.

A few counts support this clone. The chain links TRBV30 to TRBJ1-1, with 9 bases aligning to TRBD1. CDR1 and CDR2 from the germline V gene are GTSNPN and SVGIG (reference sequence). The CDR3 is made up of 15 amino acids. V lost 0 bases, J lost 5 bases, and 7 bases stayed unmatched. CDR3 loop: CAWSVRTGGWTEAFF. In nucleotides, the CDR3 is TGTGCCTGGAGTGTACGTACAGGGGGCTGGACTGAAGCTTTCTTT.

V usage is TRBV2 and J usage is TRBJ1-2; D remains unclear. Germline V gene data show CDR1 as SNHLY and CDR2 as FYNNEI. The CDR3 is made up of 15 amino acids. Trimming cost V 2 bases and J 6 bases, with 16 bases left between them. CDR3 sequence reads: CASSESNYGGHGYTF. CDR3 bases: TGTGCCAGCAGTGAATCGAACTACGGCGGGCATGGCTACACCTTC. Variable domain in full (rest from reference TRBV2 and TRBJ1-2): EPEVTQTPSHQVTQMGQEVILRCVPISNHLYFYWYRQILGQKVEFLVSFYNNEISEKSEIFDDQFSVERPDGSNFTLKIRSTKLEDSAMYFCASSESNYGGHGYTFGSGTRLTVV.